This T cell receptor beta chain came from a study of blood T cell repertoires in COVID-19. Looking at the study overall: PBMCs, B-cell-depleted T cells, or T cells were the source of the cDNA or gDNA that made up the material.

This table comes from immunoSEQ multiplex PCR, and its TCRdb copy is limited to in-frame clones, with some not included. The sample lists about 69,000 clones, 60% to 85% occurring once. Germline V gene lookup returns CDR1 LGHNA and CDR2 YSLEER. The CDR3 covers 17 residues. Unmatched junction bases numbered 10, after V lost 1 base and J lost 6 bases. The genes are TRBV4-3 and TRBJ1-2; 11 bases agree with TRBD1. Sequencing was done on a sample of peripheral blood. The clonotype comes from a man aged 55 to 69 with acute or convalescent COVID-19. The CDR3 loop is CASSQVLSRDRGNGYTF. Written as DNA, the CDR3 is TGCGCCAGCAGCCAAGTCCTTTCTCGGGACAGGGGGAATGGCTACACCTTC.